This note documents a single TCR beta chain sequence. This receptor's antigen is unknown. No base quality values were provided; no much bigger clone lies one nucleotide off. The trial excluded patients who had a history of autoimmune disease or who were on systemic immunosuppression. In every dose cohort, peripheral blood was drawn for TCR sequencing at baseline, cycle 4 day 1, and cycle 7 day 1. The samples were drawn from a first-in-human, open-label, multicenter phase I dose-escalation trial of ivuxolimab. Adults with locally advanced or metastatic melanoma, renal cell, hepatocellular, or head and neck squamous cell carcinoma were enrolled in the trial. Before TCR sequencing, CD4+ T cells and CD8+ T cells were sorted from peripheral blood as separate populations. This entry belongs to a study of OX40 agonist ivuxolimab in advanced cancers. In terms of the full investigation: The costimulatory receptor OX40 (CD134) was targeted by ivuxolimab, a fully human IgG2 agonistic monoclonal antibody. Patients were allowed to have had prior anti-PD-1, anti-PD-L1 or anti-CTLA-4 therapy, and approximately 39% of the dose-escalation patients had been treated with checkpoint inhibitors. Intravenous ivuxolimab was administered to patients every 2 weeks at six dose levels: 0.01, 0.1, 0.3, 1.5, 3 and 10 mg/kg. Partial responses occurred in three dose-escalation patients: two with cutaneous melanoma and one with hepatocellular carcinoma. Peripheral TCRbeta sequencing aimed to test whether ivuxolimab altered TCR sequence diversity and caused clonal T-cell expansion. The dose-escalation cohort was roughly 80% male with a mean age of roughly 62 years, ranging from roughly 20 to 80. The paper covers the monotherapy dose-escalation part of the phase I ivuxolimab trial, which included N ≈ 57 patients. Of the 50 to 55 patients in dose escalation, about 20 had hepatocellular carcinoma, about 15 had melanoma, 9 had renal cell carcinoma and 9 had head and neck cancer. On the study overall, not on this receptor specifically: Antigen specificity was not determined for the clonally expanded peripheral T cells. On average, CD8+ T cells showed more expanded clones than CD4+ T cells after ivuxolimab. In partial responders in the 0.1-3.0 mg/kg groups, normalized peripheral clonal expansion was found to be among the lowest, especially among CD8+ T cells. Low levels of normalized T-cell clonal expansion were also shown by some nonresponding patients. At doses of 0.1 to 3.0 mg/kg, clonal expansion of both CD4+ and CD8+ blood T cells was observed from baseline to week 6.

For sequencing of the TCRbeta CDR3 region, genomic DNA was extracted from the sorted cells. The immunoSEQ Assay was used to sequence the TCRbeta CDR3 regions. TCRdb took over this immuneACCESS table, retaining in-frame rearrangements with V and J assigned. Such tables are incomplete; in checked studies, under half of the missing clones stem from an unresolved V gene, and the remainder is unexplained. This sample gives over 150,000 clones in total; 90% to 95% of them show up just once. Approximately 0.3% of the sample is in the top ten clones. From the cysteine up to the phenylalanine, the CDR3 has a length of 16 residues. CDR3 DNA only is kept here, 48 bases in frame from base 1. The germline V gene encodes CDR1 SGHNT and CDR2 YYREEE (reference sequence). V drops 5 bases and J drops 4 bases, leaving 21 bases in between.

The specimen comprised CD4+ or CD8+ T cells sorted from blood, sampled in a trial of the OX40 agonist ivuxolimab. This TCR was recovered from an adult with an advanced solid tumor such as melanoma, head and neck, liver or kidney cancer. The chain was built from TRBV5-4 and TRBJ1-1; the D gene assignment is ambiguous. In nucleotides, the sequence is TGTGCCAGCAGGGCCCGCGGGCCGGGAGGGAGCACTGAAGCTTTCTTT. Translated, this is CASRARGPGGSTEAFF.